The source of this TCR beta chain is a study of T cell repertoires in cytomegalovirus infection. In the study overall: Indicated by public TCR beta signatures were CMV infection and matching HLA type. Study-level points and caveats: Accumulated public TCR beta family frequency recognized individuals carrying CMV together with the relevant HLA.

In its sample, this clonotype was seen many times. Its specificity is unknown. Germline V gene sequence: CDR1 SGHAT, CDR2 FQNNGV. V was shortened by 3 bases and J by 4 bases, with 15 bases between the two germline ends. The length of the CDR3 is 15 residues. TCRdb itself ran the reads through MiXCR, one entry per CDR3 protein. The sample records 400,000 to 550,000 distinct CDR3 sequences, 10% to 12% being singletons. The gene calls are TRBV11-2 and TRBJ1-2; D may be TRBD1 (6 bases). Specimen: PBMCs. The sequence came from a human donor in good health (CMV status not recorded). Some clones in this sample may be carry-over from other donors' samples. The CDR3 bases are TGTGCCAGCAGCTTGTCCCCAGGGGTGGGCTATGGCTACACCTTC. Encoded protein: CASSLSPGVGYGYTF.